The source of this TCR beta chain is a study of blood T cell repertoires in COVID-19. Study as a whole: Some COVID-19 samples were acute and others convalescent; all came from the United States, Italy and Spain. The analysed material was cDNA or gDNA that came from T cells, B-cell-depleted T cells, or PBMCs.

The sample holds a few counts of this clone. The identical CDR3 is also encoded by other nucleotide sequences in the sample. The CDR3 extends over 12 amino acids. V lost 3 bases and J lost 5, with 7 bases in between. How the authors handled the data: Amplification of reference gene primers provided the estimated nucleated cell counts. Assay: immunoSEQ multiplex PCR; the TCRdb copy retains only in-frame clones and omits some. Clone size and the V and J calls come from that table; the DNA yielded D and trimming. This table holds fewer than 150,000 clones, approximately 90% found once. Sequenced: peripheral blood. The genes are TRBV12-3 or TRBV12-4 and TRBJ1-1, with D perhaps TRBD1 (5 bases). The clonotype was recovered from a human donor in a cohort sampled during active COVID-19. CDR3 DNA: TGTGCCAGCAGTTTCGGGGGGACTGAAGCTTTCTTT. It codes for CASSFGGTEAFF.